This T cell receptor beta chain came from a study of T cells in Graves' hyperthyroidism and ophthalmopathy. General study points: Progression to ophthalmopathy was predicted a median of roughly 6.5 months early. Researchers found most expanded thyroid clonotypes above 0.001 in blood as well. A model using 13 V-J features told ophthalmopathy apart from stable hyperthyroidism.

As for this clonotype: Antigen specificity is unknown.

RNA transcripts were the template for amplifying TCR beta CDR3 regions. HTBI primers were employed in a first-round RT-PCR of the TCR CDR3. A single record per CDR3 protein comes from TCRdb applying MiXCR to the multiplex PCR reads. The sample holds under 600,000 distinct CDR3 sequences, approximately 15% seen once. Uncontrolled infections, other autoimmune diseases, pregnancy or lactation led to exclusion of patients. CDR1 is SGHNT and CDR2 is YYREEE in the germline V gene (reference sequence). Trimming removed 6 bases from V and 3 bases from J; junction bases left unmatched: 5. CDR3 length: 15 amino acids.

The receptor was isolated from a woman between 35 and 50 years old with Graves' ophthalmopathy. This chain links TRBV5-4 with TRBJ2-2, with 10 bases matching TRBD1. The specimen was blood. Written as DNA, the CDR3 is TGTGCCAGCACCCCGGGACAGGGGTACACCGGGGAGCTGTTTTTT. The encoded protein is CASTPGQGYTGELFF.